The 3 T cell receptor beta chains below come from one sample, sequenced in a study of cytomegalovirus exposure and HLA in healthy donors. Clones were sequenced by immunoSEQ multiplex PCR, and TCRdb holds only the in-frame ones, with some missing. The sample lists approximately 88,000 clones; roughly 95% were seen once. The sequencing sample was made of PBMCs. These receptors were collected from a young woman in good health and CMV-seronegative.

CDR3 nucleotide sequence: TGTGCCAGCAATGGAGGATCTATCTCCTACGAGCAGTACTTC. Encoded protein: CASNGGSISYEQYF. The V and J genes are TRBV6-5 and TRBJ2-7, with D maybe TRBD2 (5 bases). V lost 7 bases, J lost 0 bases, and 13 bases lay in between. The CDR3 contains 14 residues. The germline CDR1 and CDR2 sequences are MNHEY and SVGAGI.

The V call is TRBV30, the J call TRBJ2-3; a possible D gene is TRBD2 (6 bases). V lost 1 base and J 1 base, leaving 12 bases between the germline ends. The CDR3 is 15 amino acids. CDR1 is GTSNPN, CDR2 SVGIG, per germline (reference sequence). The CDR3 reads CAWSELALGTDTQYF. The CDR3 DNA is TGTGCCTGGAGTGAACTAGCCTTGGGCACAGATACGCAGTATTTT.

This chain connects TRBV7-8 to TRBJ1-5; TRBD1 might be the D (6 bases). The CDR3 runs to 18 residues. Trimming took 1 base from V and 4 from J, leaving 20 bases between them. The germline CDR1 and CDR2 sequences are SGHVS and FQNEAQ. CDR3 in amino acids: CASSLGIQRGQLNQPQHF. Written as DNA, the CDR3 is TGTGCCAGCAGCTTAGGCATTCAACGAGGACAGTTGAATCAGCCCCAGCATTTT.